This passage covers 26 T cell receptor beta chains from one sample sequenced in a study of blood T cell repertoires in COVID-19. Here immunoSEQ multiplex PCR was the method, and the copy in TCRdb shows in-frame clones only, minus some. Among hundreds of thousands of clones listed, roughly nine tenths were seen once. The specimen was peripheral blood. Every receptor here comes from a man aged 35 to 55 with acute or convalescent COVID-19.

This clone was detected only a few times. The chain couples TRBV2 to TRBJ1-4; D remains ambiguous. Looked up from germline, CDR1 is SNHLY and CDR2 is FYNNEI. V lost 6 bases and J lost 6, with 17 bases in between. This CDR3 region has 15 residues. CDR3 sequence: CASRLGGGPYEKLFF. The CDR3 nucleotides are TGTGCCAGCAGGTTGGGCGGAGGACCCTATGAAAAACTGTTTTTT.

V usage is TRBV28 and J usage is TRBJ1-3; D is unclear. The CDR3 loop spans 14 amino acids. The ends were cut back, 4 bases at V and 0 bases at J, with 7 bases in the middle. CDR1 is MDHEN, CDR2 SYDVKM, per germline. DNA for the CDR3: TGTGCCAGCAGTTCCCTAGGCTCTGGAAACACCATATATTTT. This gives the protein CASSSLGSGNTIYF.

The chain recombines TRBV27 with TRBJ2-3; 9 bases match TRBD2. This CDR3 comprises 16 residues. Trimming took 4 bases from V and 3 from J; bases not matched to a gene: 8. Per the germline V gene, CDR1 is MNHEY and CDR2 is SMNVEV (reference sequence). The CDR3 is CASSSYSGGFTDTQYF. In nucleotides, the CDR3 is TGTGCCAGCAGTTCTTATAGCGGGGGATTTACAGATACGCAGTATTTT.

This rearrangement joins TRBV6-5 to TRBJ1-4, with TRBD1 matching 7 bases. Trimming cost V 8 bases and J 0 bases; bases outside gene matches: 6. The germline gives CDR1 MNHEY, CDR2 SVGAGI. CDR3 length: 15 residues. The CDR3 is CASSHTGATNEKLFF. The CDR3 region has the DNA TGTGCCAGCTCCCACACAGGGGCAACTAATGAAAAACTGTTTTTT.

The V call is TRBV4-1, the J call TRBJ1-3; 7 bases are shared with TRBD1. J lost 0 bases, V lost 3 bases, and 8 bases had no gene match. CDR3 size: 17 residues. Germline V gives CDR1 MGHRA, CDR2 YSYEKL. The CDR3 region is CASSQRQGFSSGNTIYF. The CDR3 DNA follows: TGCGCCAGCAGCCAGAGACAGGGTTTTAGCTCTGGAAACACCATATATTTT.

J is TRBJ1-2 and V is TRBV29-1; TRBD1 matches at 9 bases. The germline CDR1 and CDR2 sequences are SQVTM and ANQGSEA. The CDR3 has 14 residues. The V gene end was trimmed by 2 bases and the J gene end by 10 bases; junction bases not matched to a gene: 11. CDR3 sequence (DNA): TGCAGCGTTGAAATATCCGGGACAGGGACTACCTACACCTTC. This encodes CSVEISGTGTTYTF.

This chain connects TRBV10-2 to TRBJ2-4; a possible D gene is TRBD2 (6 bases). Germline-derived CDR1 and CDR2 are WSHSY and SAAADI. The CDR3 runs to 16 residues. The ends were cut back, 3 bases at V and 1 base at J, with 13 bases in the middle. The CDR3 DNA is TGCGCCAGCAGTGATTGGGACTCCGGGGCCAAAAACATTCAGTACTTC. It is translated as CASSDWDSGAKNIQYF.

In this sample, this clone turned up once. The V call is TRBV18, the J call TRBJ2-1; tentative D call: TRBD2 (5 bases). This CDR3 is built from 17 residues. Germline lookup yields CDR1 KGHSH and CDR2 LQKENI. Trimming pared 0 bases from V and 1 base from J, leaving 13 bases between. DNA of the CDR3: TGTGCCAGCTCACCACCGACCAGCGGTGGGTCCTACAATGAGCAGTTCTTC. This sequence encodes CASSPPTSGGSYNEQFF.

The CDR3 loop reads CSVETGTSVQGQYF. The DNA for the CDR3 is TGCAGCGTTGAGACCGGGACTAGCGTACAAGGGCAGTACTTC. The gene calls are TRBV29-1 and TRBJ2-7; TRBD2 aligns across 10 bases. Germline CDR1 SQVTM, CDR2 ANQGSEA. This CDR3 region has 14 residues. The trim removed 3 bases at V and 9 bases at J, leaving 11 bases unmatched.

CDR3 sequence reads: CASTTDRFYGYTF. The DNA of the CDR3 is TGTGCCAGCACCACGGACAGGTTCTATGGCTACACCTTC. J is TRBJ1-2 and V is TRBV7-6; 7 nucleotides line up with TRBD1. CDR1 is SGHVS, CDR2 FNYEAQ, per germline. CDR3 length: 13 amino acids. Trimming took 7 bases from V and 4 from J; bases not matched to a gene: 6.

The CDR3 sequence: CASSPGQGVNTDTQYF. CDR3 nucleotides: TGTGCCAGCAGCCCGGGACAGGGGGTAAACACAGATACGCAGTATTTT. The chain links TRBV14 to TRBJ2-3; 11 bases fit TRBD1. The ends lost 4 bases at V and 2 bases at J; junction bases unmatched: 5. Germline V gives CDR1 SGHDN, CDR2 FVKESK. This CDR3 spans 16 amino acids.

This rearrangement joins TRBV15 to TRBJ1-2; 11 nucleotides agree with TRBD1. V lost 1 base and J lost 0; bases outside the gene matches: 1. Looked up from germline, CDR1 is LNHNV and CDR2 is YYDKDF (reference sequence). CDR3 length: 16 amino acids. CDR3 nucleotides: TGTGCCACCAGCAGAGGGGGACAGGGGGCTAACTATGGCTACACCTTC. Translation gives CATSRGGQGANYGYTF.

Of note for this clone: Other nucleotide sequences in the sample specify the same CDR3. The V and J genes are TRBV7-9 and TRBJ1-6; the match to TRBD1 covers 7 bases. V lost 1 base and J lost 0; bases outside the gene matches: 6. Germline CDR1 is SEHNR and CDR2 is FQNEAQ (reference sequence). CDR3 size: 18 residues. The CDR3 DNA reads as TGTGCCAGCAGCTTAGAACCGGGACAGAGCTCCTATAATTCACCCCTCCACTTT. It is translated as CASSLEPGQSSYNSPLHF.

This clone has only one observation. The rearrangement uses TRBV2 and TRBJ1-6; D is unclear. Per germline, CDR1 SNHLY and CDR2 FYNNEI. The CDR3 is 16 residues long. Trimming pared 7 bases from V and 0 bases from J, leaving 13 bases between. The CDR3 coding sequence is TGTGCCAGCATGGGCCCGCCGAGCTCCTATAATTCACCCCTCCACTTT. It specifies CASMGPPSSYNSPLHF.

The chain joins TRBV2 to TRBJ2-1; D remains ambiguous. Germline V CDR1 and CDR2: SNHLY, FYNNEI. CDR3 length: 16 residues. V was shortened by 3 bases and J by 6 bases, with 18 bases between the two germline ends. DNA of the CDR3: TGTGCCAGCAGTGAGGTCCCGAAGCTAACGGGCAATGAGCAGTTCTTC. Translating gives CASSEVPKLTGNEQFF.

V and J are TRBV11-2 and TRBJ2-7; TRBD1 aligns across 7 bases. The V gene's germline CDR1 is SGHAT and CDR2 FQNNGV. V gave up 6 bases and J gave up 1 base; unmatched junction bases: 12. This CDR3 has 16 residues. The CDR3 protein is CASSPGTAGGSYEQYF. The CDR3 nucleotides are TGTGCCAGCAGTCCCGGTACGGCAGGGGGTTCCTACGAGCAGTACTTC.

Concerning this clone: In the same sample, other DNA sequences code for this CDR3. This chain links TRBV28 with TRBJ1-2; 7 positions match TRBD1. Germline V gene lookup returns CDR1 MDHEN and CDR2 SYDVKM. Trimming cost V 5 bases and J 2 bases; bases outside gene matches: 2. CDR3 length: 13 amino acids. As DNA, the CDR3 is TGTGCCAGCAGTCTGACAGGGAACTATGGCTACACCTTC. Translation: CASSLTGNYGYTF.

The chain carries TRBV24-1 and TRBJ2-1, with 8 bases that match TRBD2. V lost 4 bases and J lost 4; bases outside the gene matches: 8. The CDR3 runs 16 residues. Germline V lookup: CDR1 KGHDR, CDR2 SFDVKD. This CDR3 is CATSELTSADYNEQFF. The CDR3 DNA follows: TGTGCCACCAGTGAACTGACTAGCGCCGATTACAATGAGCAGTTCTTC.

The chain is built from TRBV30 and TRBJ1-2; D call uncertain. The CDR3 contains 12 residues. The ends were cut back, 0 bases at V and 10 bases at J, with 12 bases in the middle. Germline V gene lookup returns CDR1 GTSNPN and CDR2 SVGIG (reference sequence). The CDR3: CAWSVVASVYTF. In DNA, the CDR3 is TGTGCCTGGAGTGTAGTTGCAAGCGTCTACACCTTC.

The chain is built from TRBV19 and TRBJ2-3; D not resolved. Trimming removed 4 bases at V and 3 bases at J, with 11 bases between. Germline CDR1 and CDR2: LNHDA and SQIVND (reference sequence). This CDR3 is built from 14 residues. DNA for the CDR3: TGTGCCAGTAGTAGGGCAGGAACGACAGATACGCAGTATTTT. It translates to CASSRAGTTDTQYF.

The V gene is TRBV3-1 (or the pseudogene TRBV3-2), the J gene TRBJ2-5; D not resolved. The CDR3 totals 14 residues. Trimming shortened V by 8 bases and J by 5 bases, and 18 bases separated the two germline ends. In germline, CDR1 is LGHDT, CDR2 YNNKEL (reference sequence). The CDR3 loop reads CASAPTGVGETQYF. The CDR3 DNA sequence: TGTGCCAGCGCCCCGACCGGAGTTGGGGAGACCCAGTACTTC.

This chain uses TRBV28 with TRBJ1-5, with 9 bases fitting TRBD1. The CDR3 runs 12 residues. The ends lost 11 bases at V and 12 bases at J; junction bases unmatched: 11. CDR1 and CDR2 from the germline V gene are MDHEN and SYDVKM. In DNA form, the CDR3 reads TGTGCCTTGGGGACAGGGCCCTTGGTCCAGCATTTT. It specifies CALGTGPLVQHF.

The chain combines TRBV6-5 with TRBJ2-7, with 11 bases identical to TRBD1. With 5 bases clipped from V and 6 bases from J, the junction kept 6 bases outside the gene matches. This CDR3 is 14 amino acids long. The germline V gene encodes CDR1 MNHEY and CDR2 SVGAGI. CDR3 protein: CASSIEGTGGEQYF. DNA for the CDR3: TGTGCCAGCAGTATTGAGGGGACAGGGGGCGAGCAGTACTTC.

The chain recombines TRBV11-2 with TRBJ1-6; D unclear. This CDR3 is built from 17 residues. Trimming left V 7 bases short and J 2 bases short, with 18 bases between. Germline values: CDR1 SGHAT, CDR2 FQNNGV. The CDR3 coding sequence is TGTGCCAGCACCGAAGAGAGGCCCGGCACCTATAATTCACCCCTCCACTTT. This translates into CASTEERPGTYNSPLHF. Looking up the rest from reference TRBV11-2 and TRBJ1-6 gives the full variable domain: EAGVAQSPRYKIIEKRQSVAFWCNPISGHATLYWYQQILGQGPKLLIQFQNNGVVDDSQLPKDRFSAERLKGVDSTLKIQPAKLEDSAVYLCASTEERPGTYNSPLHFGNGTRLTVT.

V is TRBV6-5 and J is TRBJ1-1, with a possible D match to TRBD1 (6 bases). V was shortened by 2 bases and J by 6 bases, with 10 bases between the two germline ends. Germline V gene data show CDR1 as MNHEY and CDR2 as SVGAGI. This CDR3 spans 13 amino acids. The CDR3 reads CASSYPGGPEAFF. The CDR3 DNA sequence: TGTGCCAGCAGTTACCCCGGGGGGCCTGAAGCTTTCTTT.

V and J are TRBV13 and TRBJ2-5; 10 nucleotides agree with TRBD2. V dropped 2 bases and J dropped 1; count of bases not matched to a gene: 1. The CDR3 extends over 15 amino acids. Germline V CDR1 and CDR2: PRHDT, FYEKMQ (reference sequence). CDR3 sequence (DNA): TGTGCCAGCAGCTTACTAGCGGGGGTCCAAGAGACCCAGTACTTC. This sequence encodes CASSLLAGVQETQYF.